These 23 T cell receptor beta chains were sequenced from one sample in a study of graft-versus-host responses after intestinal transplantation. Some clones are missing from TCRdb's copy, which holds only in-frame ones; the method was immunoSEQ multiplex PCR. The sample yields 90,000 to 150,000 clones, 90% to 95% seen once. Their recognized antigens are unknown. The source material was unstimulated CD4+ T cells sorted from spleen or lymph node cells, sampled before intestinal transplant. The origin of the receptors is a human donor who received an intestinal transplant.

The rearrangement uses TRBV19 and TRBJ2-7; 8 bases are shared with TRBD2. Germline V lookup: CDR1 LNHDA, CDR2 SQIVND (reference sequence). With 5 bases clipped from V and 2 bases from J, the junction kept 8 bases outside the gene matches. This CDR3 is built from 15 residues. Here the CDR3 DNA reads TGTGCCAGTAGTCCATTAGCGGGATCCACCTACGAGCAGTACTTC. Translation: CASSPLAGSTYEQYF.

The V call is TRBV18, the J call TRBJ2-3; weak D call: TRBD2 (6 bases). Germline V gives CDR1 KGHSH, CDR2 LQKENI. The CDR3 has 13 amino acids. The V end was cut by 6 bases, the J end by 2 bases, with 9 bases between. The CDR3 DNA follows: TGTGCCAGCTCTGCGGGGTCCACAGATACGCAGTATTTT. Amino acids: CASSAGSTDTQYF.

The chain carries TRBV19 and TRBJ2-1; 12 nucleotides line up with TRBD2. The germline V gene encodes CDR1 LNHDA and CDR2 SQIVND (reference sequence). V lost 5 bases to trimming and J lost 7 bases; unmatched junction nucleotides: 3. The length of the CDR3 is 14 residues. This CDR3 is CASSLAGGSNEQFF. In DNA, the CDR3 is TGTGCCAGTAGTCTAGCGGGAGGGTCGAATGAGCAGTTCTTC.

With regard to this clone: The junction and the germline gene differ at one end; a read error may be behind it. This chain links TRBV7-7 with TRBJ2-3, with 10 bases that match TRBD2. Germline-derived CDR1 and CDR2 are SSHAT and FNYEAQ (reference sequence). The CDR3 consists of 16 residues. The CDR3 coding sequence is TGTGCTAGCAGCTTCCTGTTAGCGGGAGGACTAGATACGCAGTATTTT. Protein sequence: CASSFLLAGGLDTQYF.

The V and J genes are TRBV30 and TRBJ1-2, with D perhaps TRBD1 (5 bases). Germline V lookup: CDR1 GTSNPN, CDR2 SVGIG (reference sequence). This CDR3 region has 14 residues. V was cut by 4 bases and J by 2 bases, with 14 bases left in between. The CDR3 loop reads CAWIPDGGNYGYTF. Written as DNA, the CDR3 is TGTGCCTGGATCCCGGACGGGGGGAACTATGGCTACACCTTC.

In this sample, this clone turned up once. The V call is TRBV10-3, the J call TRBJ1-3; 8 positions agree with TRBD1. CDR1 and CDR2 from the germline V gene are ENHRY and SYGVKD. The CDR3 length is 14 residues. Losses at the gene ends were 6 bases for V and 8 bases for J; bases not matched to a gene: 9. DNA for the CDR3: TGTGCCATCAGCGGGACAGGTGGTTTGGACACCATATATTTT. The encoded protein is CAISGTGGLDTIYF.

The rearrangement uses TRBV28 and TRBJ2-7; D might be TRBD2 (5 bases). This CDR3 has 11 amino acids. The V gene lost 10 bases and the J gene lost 4 bases, with 11 bases spanning the gap. The germline V gene encodes CDR1 MDHEN and CDR2 SYDVKM. CDR3 nucleotides: TGTGCCATTCAAGAGGGTTACGAGCAGTACTTC. Its translation is CAIQEGYEQYF.

The rearrangement uses TRBV27 and TRBJ2-7; 16 nucleotides match TRBD2. CDR1 is MNHEY and CDR2 is SMNVEV in the germline V gene (reference sequence). There are 15 residues in the CDR3. Trimming cost V 6 bases and J 7 bases; bases outside gene matches: 6. The CDR3 protein is CASRQGLAGGGEQYF. The CDR3 bases are TGTGCCAGCAGACAGGGACTAGCGGGAGGGGGAGAGCAGTACTTC.

In the case of this clone: Other DNA sequences in this sample translate to the same CDR3. This chain links TRBV18 with TRBJ1-2; D remains unclear. V lost 0 bases and J 8 bases, leaving 7 bases between the germline ends. The CDR3 runs to 12 residues. From germline, CDR1 is KGHSH and CDR2 LQKENI. The CDR3 loop is CASSPPGAGYTF. In DNA, the CDR3 is TGTGCCAGCTCACCACCAGGAGCCGGCTACACCTTC.

The J gene is TRBJ2-7, the V gene TRBV9; D tentatively fits TRBD1 or TRBD2 (6 bases each). Germline V gene sequence: CDR1 SGDLS, CDR2 YYNGEE. CDR3 length equals 21 residues. V was cut by 3 bases and J by 5 bases, with 36 bases left in between. The CDR3 protein is CASSARTDIQGLQGLNHEQYF. The CDR3 DNA is TGTGCCAGCAGCGCGAGAACCGACATACAGGGTTTGCAGGGACTGAACCACGAGCAGTACTTC.

The CDR3 reads CASSGTGGSQPQHF. CDR3 sequence (DNA): TGTGCCAGCAGCGGGACAGGTGGATCTCAGCCCCAGCATTTT. This rearrangement joins TRBV6-1 to TRBJ1-5; TRBD1 matches 8 bases. V lost 6 bases and J lost 6; bases outside the gene matches: 7. The CDR3 length is 14 residues. CDR1 MNHNS and CDR2 SASEGT come from the germline V gene.

V and J are TRBV23-1 and TRBJ2-5; D possibly corresponds to TRBD1 (5 bases). TRBV23-1 is an ORF; its function is uncertain. The CDR3 runs to 12 residues. The V and J ends lost 6 bases and 2 bases respectively, with 7 bases between them. In DNA, the CDR3 is TGCGCCAGCAGAGACAGACAAGAGACCCAGTACTTC. Amino acid sequence: CASRDRQETQYF.

This clone appeared once. The V call is TRBV9, the J call TRBJ2-7; no definite D call. The CDR3 totals 11 residues. Germline V gene data show CDR1 as SGDLS and CDR2 as YYNGEE. The germline V and J ends were trimmed by 4 bases and 3 bases, with 5 bases remaining between them. The CDR3 sequence is CASSSDYEQYF. For the CDR3, the DNA is TGTGCCAGCAGCTCCGACTACGAGCAGTACTTC.

The chain joins TRBV2 to TRBJ2-7, with D tentatively TRBD1 (6 bases). CDR1 is SNHLY and CDR2 is FYNNEI in the germline V gene. V dropped 8 bases and J dropped 6 bases, with 17 bases sitting between them. The CDR3 consists of 13 residues. The CDR3 here is CASSLTGGIEQYF. The CDR3 coding sequence is TGTGCCAGCTCTTTGACAGGAGGCATCGAGCAGTACTTC.

The chain couples TRBV2 to TRBJ1-5; D might be TRBD1 (5 bases). CDR1 is SNHLY and CDR2 is FYNNEI in the germline V gene. The V gene lost 2 bases and the J gene lost 9 bases, with 20 bases spanning the gap. The CDR3 length is 16 residues. The CDR3 loop is CASSERDPVAGGPQHF. The DNA for the CDR3 is TGTGCCAGCAGTGAAAGGGACCCGGTGGCCGGGGGGCCCCAGCATTTT.

The CDR3: CASSQQSRGPYEQYF. The CDR3 nucleotides are TGTGCCAGCAGTCAGCAATCGAGGGGACCCTACGAGCAGTACTTC. The rearrangement uses TRBV6-1 and TRBJ2-7; the D call may be TRBD1 or TRBD2 (5 bases each). Germline loops: CDR1 MNHNS, CDR2 SASEGT. This CDR3 spans 15 amino acids. Between the trimmed V and J ends, which lost 5 bases and 2 bases, there was a span of 16 bases.

This rearrangement joins TRBV23-1 to TRBJ1-1; D is ambiguous. TRBV23-1 qualifies as an ORF whose function is uncertain. The CDR3 spans 21 residues. V lost 0 bases and J 2 bases, leaving 28 bases between the germline ends. The CDR3 nucleotides read TGCGCCAGCAGTCAATCGAACATAATCAATAGTCCCCGGACGGATAACACTGAAGCTTTCTTT. It codes for CASSQSNIINSPRTDNTEAFF.

The CDR3 DNA sequence: TGTGCCAGCAGCGTAGGGGTTAACTATGGCTACACCTTC. Protein: CASSVGVNYGYTF. The rearrangement uses TRBV9 and TRBJ1-2; D is unclear. V lost 0 bases to trimming and J lost 1 base, with 4 bases between them. Germline loops: CDR1 SGDLS, CDR2 YYNGEE. This CDR3 comprises 13 residues. Using reference TRBV9 and TRBJ1-2 for the parts outside the CDR3, the full variable domain is DSGVTQTPKHLITATGQRVTLRCSPRSGDLSVYWYQQSLDQGLQFLIQYYNGEERAKGNILERFSAQQFPDLHSELNLSSLELGDSALYFCASSVGVNYGYTFGSGTRLTVV.

In this sample, this clone turned up once. The chain recombines TRBV7-2 with TRBJ2-1, with TRBD2 matching over 7 bases. V dropped 5 bases and J dropped 2; count of bases not matched to a gene: 6. From germline, CDR1 is SGHTA and CDR2 FQGNSA. This CDR3 is 15 amino acids long. CDR3 in DNA: TGTGCCAGCAGCCCTACCGGGACTACCTACAATGAGCAGTTCTTC. This gives the protein CASSPTGTTYNEQFF.

The CDR3 DNA reads TGTGCCAGCAAGCCGGACAGCCGCTATGGCTACACCTTC. Translation: CASKPDSRYGYTF. The chain joins TRBV27 to TRBJ1-2; maybe TRBD1 (6 bases). CDR1 and CDR2 from the germline V gene are MNHEY and SMNVEV (reference sequence). The CDR3 runs 13 residues. The V end lost 7 bases, the J end lost 4 bases, and 13 bases lay between the germline ends.

The chain couples TRBV28 to TRBJ1-5; 7 nucleotides agree with TRBD1. After removal of 5 bases from V and 0 bases from J, the junction contained 7 bases not matched to a gene. This CDR3 has 16 residues. Germline V CDR1 and CDR2: MDHEN, SYDVKM. CDR3 loop: CASSPPGTVSNQPQHF. The CDR3 DNA reads as TGTGCCAGCAGTCCACCAGGGACAGTTAGCAATCAGCCCCAGCATTTT.

The V gene is TRBV27, the J gene TRBJ1-1; unclear D gene. V was trimmed by 6 bases and J by 6 bases, leaving 14 bases between them. This CDR3 contains 13 residues. Germline CDR1 is MNHEY and CDR2 is SMNVEV (reference sequence). The CDR3: CASRLLDWSEAFF. CDR3 nucleotides: TGTGCCAGCAGACTTCTCGATTGGTCTGAAGCTTTCTTT.

This sequence joins TRBV19 and TRBJ1-5; the D gene is possibly TRBD1 (6 bases). Germline CDR1 LNHDA, CDR2 SQIVND (reference sequence). Trimming took 3 bases from V and 0 from J, leaving 12 bases between them. The CDR3 has 16 amino acids. Here the CDR3 DNA reads TGTGCCAGTAGTATTATCGGCAGGGGTAGCAATCAGCCCCAGCATTTT. It is translated as CASSIIGRGSNQPQHF.